These 30 T cell receptor beta chains share one sample of origin, sequenced in a study of blood T cells in healthy people across ages. Using a J-beta primer mix together with a sample-barcoded 5' primer, a second PCR was run for about 6 to 11 cycles. MiXCR, applied by TCRdb to the 5' RACE reads, yields one record per CDR3 protein. The sample holds around 1.5 million distinct CDR3 sequences, around 59% seen once. Input material: blood. Receptors originate from a man between 18 and 35 years old in good health.

This clonotype has just a few counts. This chain joins TRBV4-2 and TRBJ2-1, with 7 bases identical to TRBD2. The CDR3 is made up of 17 amino acids. The germline CDR1 and CDR2 sequences are LGHNA and YNFKEQ. J was trimmed by 2 bases and V by 0 bases; bases with no gene match: 7. In nucleotides, the CDR3 is TGTGCCAGCAGCCAAGATAGATCCCTAGCGGCCTACAATGAGCAGTTCTTC. Its translation is CASSQDRSLAAYNEQFF.

The chain employs TRBV20-1 and TRBJ2-1, with 12 bases lining up with TRBD2. V gave up 4 bases and J gave up 0 bases; unmatched junction bases: 7. CDR3 length: 17 amino acids. Germline V gene sequence: CDR1 DFQATT, CDR2 SNEGSKA (reference sequence). The CDR3 DNA follows: TGCAGTGCTACCGGACTAGCGGGATTCAGCTCCTACAATGAGCAGTTCTTC. It yields the protein CSATGLAGFSSYNEQFF.

The sample holds a few counts of this clonotype. The chain recombines TRBV6-2 or TRBV6-3 with TRBJ2-3; D is perhaps TRBD1 or TRBD2 (5 bases each). Trimming removed 9 bases at V and 1 base at J, with 14 bases between. The CDR3 is made up of 14 amino acids. CDR1 is MNHEY, CDR2 SVGEGT, per germline. The CDR3 coding sequence is TGTGCCAGTCACCCCGTGGGACGCACAGATACGCAGTATTTT. As protein: CASHPVGRTDTQYF.

The chain joins TRBV7-9 to TRBJ2-7; 7 nucleotides align to TRBD1. Unmatched junction bases numbered 6, after V lost 4 bases and J lost 6 bases. Germline values: CDR1 SEHNR, CDR2 FQNEAQ (reference sequence). The CDR3 has 13 amino acids. The CDR3 spells CASSSTTGVEQYF. In DNA, the CDR3 is TGTGCCAGCAGCTCCACCACAGGGGTCGAGCAGTACTTC. Together with reference TRBV7-9 and TRBJ2-7, the CDR3 gives the full variable domain: DTGVSQNPRHKITKRGQNVTFRCDPISEHNRLYWYRQTLGQGPEFLTYFQNEAQLEKSRLLSDRFSAERPKGSFSTLEIQRTEQGDSAMYLCASSSTTGVEQYFGPGTRLTVT.

The chain couples TRBV27 to TRBJ2-5; possibly TRBD1 for D (5 bases). The better agreement between TRBJ2-7 and the DNA end casts doubt on the J call. Per the germline V gene, CDR1 is MNHEY and CDR2 is SMNVEV (reference sequence). This CDR3 has 14 residues. In DNA, the CDR3 is TGTGCCAGCAGTTTAAATGGGGCCCAGTACGAGCAGTACTTC. Translated, it gives CASSLNGAQYEQYF.

This clonotype has just a few counts. This chain connects TRBV4-2 to TRBJ1-1; D gene ambiguous. The CDR3 runs 16 residues. Trimming took off 0 bases at V and 1 base at J, with 12 bases between the two ends. CDR1 is LGHNA, CDR2 YNFKEQ, per germline. This CDR3 is CASSQDATRGNTEAFF. As DNA, the CDR3 is TGTGCCAGCAGCCAAGACGCTACACGTGGGAACACTGAAGCTTTCTTT.

The V call is TRBV6-5, the J call TRBJ2-3, with a possible D match to TRBD2 (7 bases). Germline CDR1 MNHEY, CDR2 SVGAGI. The CDR3 spans 16 residues. V lost 0 bases and J 5 bases, leaving 15 bases between the germline ends. CDR3 loop: CASSYSGGAQGDTQYF. The DNA for the CDR3 is TGTGCCAGCAGTTACTCGGGGGGGGCGCAAGGAGATACGCAGTATTTT.

The chain couples TRBV6-5 to TRBJ1-2; possibly TRBD1 for D (6 bases). The CDR3 length is 15 residues. Germline V lookup: CDR1 MNHEY, CDR2 SVGAGI. V lost 7 bases and J lost 0, with 15 bases in between. Here the CDR3 DNA reads TGTGCCAGCACCGCGGTGGACAGATCTAACTATGGCTACACCTTC. Its protein product is CASTAVDRSNYGYTF.

This chain's CDR3 is CSAASSGTSGGAWETQYF. In nucleotides, the CDR3 is TGCAGTGCCGCCTCTTCCGGGACTAGCGGGGGGGCATGGGAGACCCAGTACTTC. The chain recombines TRBV20-1 with TRBJ2-7; 16 nucleotides agree with TRBD2. The end of the DNA is better explained by TRBJ2-5, so the J call may be wrong. CDR3 length: 18 amino acids. Germline CDR1 DFQATT, CDR2 SNEGSKA (reference sequence).

In its sample, this clonotype was seen a few times. This chain connects TRBV9 to TRBJ2-1; 8 bases are a match to TRBD1. The CDR3 spans 18 residues. Looked up from germline, CDR1 is SGDLS and CDR2 is YYNGEE. Trimming removed 2 bases from V and 1 base from J; junction bases left unmatched: 11. CDR3 sequence (DNA): TGTGCCAGCAGCGTCCAGTTTGGCCGACAGGGGTCCTACAATGAGCAGTTCTTC. Translated, it gives CASSVQFGRQGSYNEQFF.

CDR3 sequence reads: CASSEWNRETQYF. The CDR3 DNA reads TGTGCCAGCAGTGAATGGAATCGGGAGACCCAGTACTTC. This chain uses TRBV2 with TRBJ2-5; D gene unclear. This CDR3 has 13 residues. The germline gives CDR1 SNHLY, CDR2 FYNNEI. V shed 2 bases and J shed 5 bases, with 9 bases lying between them.

This sequence joins TRBV29-1 and TRBJ2-7; TRBD2 matches at 12 bases. J gave up 5 bases and V 5 bases, and 10 bases lay outside the gene matches. Germline V gene data show CDR1 as SQVTM and CDR2 as ANQGSEA. The CDR3 covers 15 residues. The CDR3 DNA is TGCAGCGTTAGGAGTCCTAGCGGGGGGGTCCACGAGCAGTACTTC. Translation: CSVRSPSGGVHEQYF.

The genes are TRBV6-4 and TRBJ2-7, with a possible D match to TRBD1 (5 bases). CDR3 length: 19 amino acids. Per the germline V gene, CDR1 is MRHNA and CDR2 is SNTAGT. V lost 1 base to trimming and J lost 0 bases, with 22 bases between them. The CDR3 protein is CASSDLRHRGPRRSYEQYF. The CDR3 bases are TGTGCCAGCAGTGACTTGAGACATAGGGGTCCCCGCCGCTCCTACGAGCAGTACTTC.

V usage is TRBV27 and J usage is TRBJ2-5; D not certain. The CDR3 runs 16 residues. The V gene's germline CDR1 is MNHEY and CDR2 SMNVEV (reference sequence). V was shortened by 4 bases and J by 4 bases, with 19 bases between the two germline ends. CDR3 nucleotide sequence: TGTGCCAGCAGTTCCCGCCATGTGGGATCGATAGAGACCCAGTACTTC. Amino acids: CASSSRHVGSIETQYF.

The chain employs TRBV6-2 or TRBV6-3 and TRBJ1-1; D ambiguous. V lost 8 bases, J lost 2 bases, and 12 bases lay in between. In germline, CDR1 is MNHEY, CDR2 SVGEGT. The CDR3 extends over 13 amino acids. The CDR3 loop reads CASDREGNTEAFF. For the CDR3, the DNA is TGTGCCAGCGACCGGGAGGGTAACACTGAAGCTTTCTTT.

The chain carries TRBV12-3 or TRBV12-4 and TRBJ2-3; D remains ambiguous. V was cut by 6 bases and J by 0 bases, with 16 bases left in between. The CDR3 runs 16 residues. The CDR3 spells CASSGYQMASTDTQYF. CDR3 in DNA: TGTGCCAGCAGCGGGTACCAAATGGCTAGCACAGATACGCAGTATTTT.

In its sample, this clonotype was seen once. J is TRBJ2-7 and V is TRBV4-1; D is ambiguous. CDR3 length: 14 amino acids. The germline V and J ends were trimmed by 0 bases and 1 base, with 7 bases remaining between them. Per the germline V gene, CDR1 is MGHRA and CDR2 is YSYEKL. The CDR3 nucleotides read TGCGCCAGCAGCCAAGATTGGCGGTCCTACGAGCAGTACTTC. Amino acid sequence: CASSQDWRSYEQYF.

There are a few counts of this clonotype. The V and J genes are TRBV6-6 and TRBJ1-2; D remains unclear. From germline, CDR1 is MNHNY and CDR2 SVGAGI (reference sequence). The CDR3 has 16 residues. V lost 0 bases and J 0 bases, leaving 11 bases between the germline ends. The DNA for the CDR3 is TGTGCCAGCAGTTACTCCGGCGGCTCAGCTAACTATGGCTACACCTTC. Translation: CASSYSGGSANYGYTF.

The genes are TRBV4-1 and TRBJ2-5, with no clear D. Germline lookup yields CDR1 MGHRA and CDR2 YSYEKL. Deletions cut 0 bases from V and 2 bases from J, with 13 bases between. The CDR3 has 16 amino acids. In DNA form, the CDR3 reads TGCGCCAGCAGCCAAGAATGTATGGCGAGACAAGAGACCCAGTACTTC. Its translation: CASSQECMARQETQYF.

The rearrangement uses TRBV28 and TRBJ2-5; D unclear. CDR3 length: 11 amino acids. Per germline, CDR1 MDHEN and CDR2 SYDVKM. The ends were cut back, 7 bases at V and 11 bases at J, with 14 bases in the middle. This CDR3 reads CASTSSGEQYF. The CDR3 nucleotides read TGTGCCAGCACCTCTTCCGGAGAGCAGTACTTC.

V and J are TRBV5-6 and TRBJ1-1; weak D call: TRBD1 (5 bases). Germline V gives CDR1 SGHDT, CDR2 YYEEEE. The V and J ends lost 6 bases and 4 bases respectively, with 13 bases between them. CDR3 length equals 13 residues. CDR3 residues: CASTGWGTTEAFF. The CDR3 DNA reads as TGTGCCAGCACCGGGTGGGGGACCACTGAAGCTTTCTTT.

This clonotype was observed a few times. This rearrangement joins TRBV6-1 to TRBJ2-2; 9 positions match TRBD1. The germline CDR1 and CDR2 sequences are MNHNS and SASEGT. Trimming at V came to 4 bases and at J to 4 bases, leaving 7 bases not matched to a gene. There are 16 residues in the CDR3. For the CDR3, the DNA is TGTGCCAGCAGTGGGAACAGGGGGCGCGGCACCGGGGAGCTGTTTTTT. It is translated as CASSGNRGRGTGELFF.

V gene TRBV4-2 combines with J gene TRBJ2-3; TRBD2 aligns across 12 bases. CDR1 is LGHNA and CDR2 is YNFKEQ in the germline V gene. The CDR3 is 16 amino acids. V was clipped by 0 bases and J by 6 bases; unmatched bases: 4. CDR3 residues: CASSQERTSGVDTQYF. The CDR3 region has the DNA TGTGCCAGCAGCCAAGAGAGGACTAGCGGGGTGGATACGCAGTATTTT.

V gene TRBV20-1 combines with J gene TRBJ2-1; no clear D. CDR1 and CDR2 from the germline V gene are DFQATT and SNEGSKA (reference sequence). The CDR3 covers 14 residues. Deletions cut 6 bases from V and 0 bases from J, with 12 bases between. CDR3 coding DNA: TGCAGTGCCGTCGCTAGGGACTCCTACAATGAGCAGTTCTTC. Translation: CSAVARDSYNEQFF.

The chain has TRBV3-1 and TRBJ1-1; D ambiguous. Germline-derived CDR1 and CDR2 are LGHDT and YNNKEL (reference sequence). The CDR3 is 12 residues long. The ends were cut back, 8 bases at V and 1 base at J, with 8 bases in the middle. CDR3 DNA: TGTGCCAGCTGTGGCCGGAACACTGAAGCTTTCTTT. Its protein is CASCGRNTEAFF.

This chain uses TRBV4-2 with TRBJ2-5; D not certain. The V gene lost 4 bases and the J gene lost 3 bases, with 12 bases spanning the gap. This CDR3 has 14 residues. In germline, CDR1 is LGHNA, CDR2 YNFKEQ. The CDR3 nucleotides read TGTGCCAGCAGCCTCGGCGCGCAAAAAGAGACCCAGTACTTC. The encoded protein is CASSLGAQKETQYF.

This clonotype was detected a few times. The CDR3 protein is CASRGPVNTGELFF. CDR3 coding DNA: TGTGCCAGCAGGGGCCCCGTGAACACCGGGGAGCTGTTTTTT. This chain uses TRBV28 with TRBJ2-2; D is uncertain. CDR1 and CDR2 from the germline V gene are MDHEN and SYDVKM. CDR3 size: 14 residues. Trimming took 6 bases from V and 1 from J, leaving 9 bases between them.

A remark on this clonotype: Its ends do not fully match the called genes, so a read error is possible. The rearrangement uses TRBV27 and TRBJ2-7, with D hard to call. The CDR3 runs 12 residues. Per germline, CDR1 MNHEY and CDR2 SMNVEV (reference sequence). The CDR3 DNA follows: TGTGCCAGCTCGATCAGCTCCTACAAGCAGTACTTC. Translating gives CASSISSYKQYF.

CDR3 DNA: TGTGCCAGCAGCTTACTCGAACCCCAGTACTTC. The encoded protein is CASSLLEPQYF. The rearrangement uses TRBV11-2 and TRBJ2-7; no definite D call. Trimming removed 2 bases at V and 10 bases at J, with 9 bases between. This CDR3 has 11 amino acids. Germline V gives CDR1 SGHAT, CDR2 FQNNGV.

V usage is TRBV6-2 or TRBV6-3 and J usage is TRBJ2-5, with 13 bases that match TRBD2. With V trimmed by 7 bases and J by 2 bases, 7 bases remained unmatched. Germline CDR1 MNHEY, CDR2 SVGEGT. The CDR3 is 16 amino acids. The CDR3: CASTSPTSGGQETQYF. The DNA of the CDR3 is TGTGCCAGCACCTCACCGACTAGCGGGGGGCAAGAGACCCAGTACTTC.